The entry below gives a single T cell receptor beta chain sequence along with its context. What antigen it recognizes has not been identified. No base quality values were provided; no much bigger clone lies one nucleotide off. Spanning cysteine to phenylalanine, the CDR3 consists of 15 amino acids. Kept here is only the CDR3 DNA, which spans 45 bases and is read in frame from base 1. From a lookup of the germline V gene, CDR1 and CDR2 are ENHRY and SYGVKD. V is cut by 7 bases and J by 2 bases, and the space between the germline ends is 17 bases. One collaborating source in Seattle enrolled patients during active infection and followed them longitudinally through the course of disease. Whole blood was collected in K2EDTA tubes by collaborating institutions according to the institutions' own protocols. For TCRbeta analysis, collaborators shipped samples in one of three forms: frozen whole blood, isolated PBMCs, or DNA extracted from either of those sample types.

This entry comes from a study of blood T cell repertoires in COVID-19 (dated by TCRdb to about 2020). For the wider study: Samples covering the acute and convalescent phases of COVID-19 were provided by collaborators in the United States, Italy and Spain. The material from the prospective study consisted of cDNA or gDNA derived from T cells, B-cell-depleted T cells, or PBMCs. The samples were drawn from the first 160 participants of the ongoing ImmuneRACE study and from 1,254 subjects provided by 6 global collaborators. A de-identified subject ID, COVID-19 status, age in years and sex were almost always included in the sample metadata. Subjects who had been exposed to COVID-19, were actively infected with it, or had recovered from it provided the deeply sampled blood TCRbeta repertoires that made up the dataset. The repertoires were released in a freely available public database meant as a resource for research on the immune response to SARS-CoV-2. Where available, HLA class I and class II types were taken from metadata supplied by the sample provider and were not determined by assay-based typing.

Results the study describes overall, beyond this receptor: Clinical and demographic metadata were provided uncurated, with the amount varying by source and participant.

TCRbeta CDR3 regions were amplified from genomic DNA using the immunoSEQ Assay, a bias-controlled multiplex PCR. For the original study's pipeline: Nucleated cell counts per sample were estimated from amplification of reference gene primers within the assay. To quantify the absolute abundance of each unique TCRbeta CDR3 rearrangement, sequence reads were collapsed and filtered. Productive Simpson clonality was computed per sample as the square root of Simpson's diversity index over productive rearrangements. TCRdb retrieved this table from immuneACCESS and kept in-frame rearrangements only. Not all clones are present; in checked studies, unresolved V genes account for under half, and no reason is known for the remainder. The D gene and trimming were derived from the DNA, and the V and J assignments and clone size from that table. The sample table records a few hundred thousand clones; around 89% of these occur just once. The top ten clones comprise around 2.3% of the sample.

Sequencing was done on a sample of peripheral blood. The chain links TRBV10-3 with TRBJ1-1, with TRBD1 tentatively as D gene (6 bases match). This sequence originates from a woman aged 55-70 years with COVID-19, enrolled during active disease. The DNA sequence is TGTGCCATCACCGCGGGGGCAGAGCCAAACACTGAAGCTTTCTTT. This codes for CAITAGAEPNTEAFF.